This passage covers 30 T cell receptor beta chains from one sample sequenced in a study of blood T cell repertoires in COVID-19. Sequencing was performed with immunoSEQ multiplex PCR; in TCRdb, only in-frame clones are kept and a portion is missing. The table shows 150,000 to 200,000 clones, with roughly 91% occurring only once. Sequenced input: peripheral blood. The receptor set was obtained from a man aged 18 to 29 with acute or convalescent COVID-19.

This chain's CDR3 is CASSQLQMNTEAFF. The CDR3 DNA reads as TGTGCCAGCAGCCAGCTACAGATGAACACTGAAGCTTTCTTT. V gene TRBV14 combines with J gene TRBJ1-1; D unclear. V dropped 3 bases and J dropped 0 bases, with 8 bases sitting between them. The length of the CDR3 is 14 residues. Germline assignment: CDR1 SGHDN and CDR2 FVKESK.

This clone was recorded only once. The chain combines TRBV12-5 with TRBJ1-5, with unresolved D. The CDR3 spans 18 residues. Germline loops: CDR1 LGHNT, CDR2 FRNRAP. Trimming removed 1 base at V and 1 base at J, with 17 bases between. CDR3 DNA sequence: TGTGCTAGTGGTTTGGAGAGTCAATCGGCGGAAAGCAATCAGCCCCAGCATTTT. Translation: CASGLESQSAESNQPQHF.

The rearrangement links TRBV10-2 to TRBJ2-4, with a possible D match to TRBD2 (6 bases). V dropped 3 bases and J dropped 0 bases, with 9 bases sitting between them. The CDR3 loop spans 15 amino acids. Looked up from germline, CDR1 is WSHSY and CDR2 is SAAADI. DNA for the CDR3: TGCGCCAGCAGTGACGCGGGGATAGCCAAAAACATTCAGTACTTC. As protein: CASSDAGIAKNIQYF.

The rearrangement uses TRBV10-2 and TRBJ2-7, with D possibly TRBD1 on 5 matching bases. Trimming removed 6 bases at V and 2 bases at J, with 8 bases between. CDR3 length equals 12 residues. Germline values: CDR1 WSHSY, CDR2 SAAADI. This CDR3 is CASRPGTYEQYF. In DNA, the CDR3 is TGCGCCAGCAGGCCAGGGACCTACGAGCAGTACTTC.

The rearrangement joins TRBV19 to TRBJ1-5; possible D gene TRBD1, 6 bases. The CDR3 contains 17 residues. V was cut by 6 bases and J by 3 bases, with 21 bases left in between. The germline V gene has CDR1 LNHDA and CDR2 SQIVND (reference sequence). CDR3 region: CASRRQENQLFNQPQHF. In DNA, the CDR3 is TGTGCCAGTAGGAGACAGGAAAACCAACTGTTCAATCAGCCCCAGCATTTT.

The chain links TRBV7-9 to TRBJ1-1, with TRBD1 matching 7 bases. Trimming took 4 bases from V and 4 from J; bases not matched to a gene: 15. Germline V gene sequence: CDR1 SEHNR, CDR2 FQNEAQ (reference sequence). The CDR3 is made up of 17 amino acids. The CDR3 sequence is CASSSSVGQVLGTEAFF. DNA for the CDR3: TGTGCCAGCAGCTCCTCGGTCGGACAGGTCCTGGGCACTGAAGCTTTCTTT.

The chain has TRBV2 and TRBJ2-7, with unresolved D. The CDR3 runs 12 residues. Germline assignment: CDR1 SNHLY and CDR2 FYNNEI. The V and J ends lost 10 bases and 3 bases respectively, with 13 bases between them. CDR3 coding DNA: TGTGCCACCAACGAACCAGTCTACGAGCAGTACTTC. Translation gives CATNEPVYEQYF.

The chain uses TRBV6-1 and TRBJ1-4, with D perhaps TRBD1 (6 bases). The V end lost 4 bases, the J end lost 0 bases, and 12 bases lay between the germline ends. CDR1 is MNHNS and CDR2 is SASEGT in the germline V gene. CDR3 length equals 16 residues. The CDR3 coding sequence is TGTGCCAGCAGTGGGGGACACTTTGCAACTAATGAAAAACTGTTTTTT. It encodes CASSGGHFATNEKLFF.

This rearrangement joins TRBV7-9 to TRBJ2-1; D is possibly TRBD2 (5 bases). This CDR3 is 14 amino acids long. From germline, CDR1 is SEHNR and CDR2 FQNEAQ (reference sequence). Trimming removed 2 bases at V and 5 bases at J, with 10 bases between. The CDR3 nucleotides read TGTGCCAGCAGCTTAACGGGATTTAACAATGAGCAGTTCTTC. This gives the protein CASSLTGFNNEQFF.

The chain is built from TRBV11-3 and TRBJ2-5; 10 bases fit TRBD1. J was trimmed by 1 base and V by 3 bases; bases with no gene match: 8. In germline, CDR1 is SGHNT, CDR2 YENEEA. CDR3 length: 17 amino acids. The CDR3 region is CASSLGQGLGVQETQYF. CDR3 bases: TGTGCCAGCAGCTTGGGACAGGGGTTGGGAGTCCAAGAGACCCAGTACTTC.

The J gene is TRBJ2-2, the V gene TRBV6-5, with D possibly TRBD2 on 5 matching bases. This CDR3 is 14 amino acids long. CDR1 is MNHEY, CDR2 SVGAGI, per germline. V was cut by 6 bases and J by 7 bases, with 15 bases left in between. This CDR3 is CASREGGSIGELFF. CDR3 bases: TGTGCCAGCAGAGAGGGTGGGAGCATCGGGGAGCTGTTTTTT.

J is TRBJ2-1 and V is TRBV10-3; tentatively, D is TRBD2 (7 bases). The ends were cut back, 0 bases at V and 4 bases at J, with 13 bases in the middle. The CDR3 extends over 16 amino acids. Germline lookup yields CDR1 ENHRY and CDR2 SYGVKD. The CDR3 region has the DNA TGTGCCATCAGTGAGTCTGACAGGCGGGGGTACAATGAGCAGTTCTTC. This encodes CAISESDRRGYNEQFF.

The rearrangement links TRBV11-2 to TRBJ1-2, with 9 bases matching TRBD1. Germline trimming cut 7 bases from V and 4 bases from J; bases unmatched to any gene: 10. CDR3 length: 15 amino acids. Germline V gene lookup returns CDR1 SGHAT and CDR2 FQNNGV. In DNA, the CDR3 is TGTGCCAGCACCACTACCGGGACAGGGACCTATGGCTACACCTTC. It specifies CASTTTGTGTYGYTF.

The chain links TRBV5-6 to TRBJ2-7, with a weak D call TRBD1 (5 bases). V dropped 4 bases and J dropped 0 bases, with 11 bases sitting between them. The CDR3 runs to 14 residues. CDR1 and CDR2 from the germline V gene are SGHDT and YYEEEE. This chain's CDR3 is CASSIRQFSYEQYF. CDR3 nucleotide sequence: TGTGCCAGCAGCATTAGACAGTTCTCCTACGAGCAGTACTTC.

The chain combines TRBV27 with TRBJ1-1; D might be TRBD1 (6 bases). From germline, CDR1 is MNHEY and CDR2 SMNVEV (reference sequence). The CDR3 runs to 15 residues. The V end was cut by 7 bases, the J end by 1 base, with 16 bases between. DNA for the CDR3: TGTGCCAGCATGTTCGGGGGGGGCCCGAACACTGAAGCTTTCTTT. It yields the protein CASMFGGGPNTEAFF.

The count of this clone is one. The chain joins TRBV2 to TRBJ2-3, with TRBD2 matching 9 bases. CDR1 is SNHLY, CDR2 FYNNEI, per germline. CDR3 size: 16 residues. Losses at the gene ends were 4 bases for V and 0 bases for J; bases not matched to a gene: 5. The CDR3: CASSGGSGGSTDTQYF. In DNA form, the CDR3 reads TGTGCCAGCAGTGGGGGTAGCGGGGGTAGCACAGATACGCAGTATTTT.

The gene calls are TRBV7-6 and TRBJ2-1; 16 nucleotides line up with TRBD2. V gave up 1 base and J gave up 7 bases; unmatched junction bases: 4. Germline V gene sequence: CDR1 SGHVS, CDR2 FNYEAQ. The CDR3 contains 17 residues. This chain's CDR3 is CASSLEGLAGGGNEQFF. CDR3 DNA: TGTGCCAGCAGCTTAGAGGGACTAGCGGGAGGGGGGAATGAGCAGTTCTTC.

The chain employs TRBV19 and TRBJ1-3, with D possibly TRBD1 on 6 matching bases. CDR1 is LNHDA and CDR2 is SQIVND in the germline V gene (reference sequence). The CDR3 runs 17 residues. V lost 5 bases and J 0 bases, leaving 17 bases between the germline ends. The DNA of the CDR3 is TGTGCCAGTAGTCCCAGACAGGAGCCATTCTCTGGAAACACCATATATTTT. It codes for CASSPRQEPFSGNTIYF.

The chain joins TRBV3-1 (or the pseudogene TRBV3-2) to TRBJ2-1; TRBD2 agrees at 7 bases. The V segment lost 5 bases and the J segment 4 bases; nucleotides outside the gene matches: 8. Germline CDR1 and CDR2: LGHDT and YNNKEL (reference sequence). The CDR3 has 15 residues. The CDR3 loop reads CASSLGGPLYNEQFF. CDR3 sequence (DNA): TGTGCCAGCAGCTTGGGAGGGCCCCTTTACAATGAGCAGTTCTTC.

The chain links TRBV18 to TRBJ2-1, with 10 bases lining up with TRBD2. Losses at the gene ends were 3 bases for V and 6 bases for J; bases not matched to a gene: 11. CDR3 size: 17 residues. Looked up from germline, CDR1 is KGHSH and CDR2 is LQKENI. The CDR3 bases are TGTGCCAGCTCACCTGGTTCCCTAGCGGGAGTTTCCAATGAGCAGTTCTTC. It specifies CASSPGSLAGVSNEQFF.

The rearrangement joins TRBV5-4 to TRBJ1-1; TRBD1 matches 10 bases. J gave up 6 bases and V 10 bases, and 9 bases lay outside the gene matches. The V gene's germline CDR1 is SGHNT and CDR2 YYREEE (reference sequence). The CDR3 extends over 13 amino acids. The CDR3 protein is CAGMTGGIAEAFF. As DNA, the CDR3 is TGTGCCGGCATGACAGGGGGCATTGCTGAAGCTTTCTTT. Full variable domain (missing parts from reference TRBV5-4 and TRBJ1-1): ETGVTQSPTHLIKTRGQQVTLRCSSQSGHNTVSWYQQALGQGPQFIFQYYREEENGRGNFPPRFSGLQFPNYSSELNVNALELDDSALYLCAGMTGGIAEAFFGQGTRLTVV.

CDR3 protein: CATSGHALREMGSDEQFF. As DNA, the CDR3 is TGTGCCACCAGCGGACACGCTCTCCGGGAGATGGGAAGCGATGAGCAGTTCTTC. This sequence joins TRBV15 and TRBJ2-1; TRBD2 is a possible D gene (6 bases). Germline CDR1 reads LNHNV; CDR2 reads YYDKDF (reference sequence). CDR3 length: 18 residues. Between the trimmed V and J ends, which lost 5 bases and 8 bases, there was a span of 28 bases.

The chain recombines TRBV15 with TRBJ1-2; weak D call: TRBD1 (5 bases). V gave up 0 bases and J gave up 9 bases, with 17 bases separating them. The CDR3 has 15 residues. Germline-derived CDR1 and CDR2 are LNHNV and YYDKDF (reference sequence). CDR3: CATSRDPSAGGSYTF. The CDR3 DNA reads TGTGCCACCAGCAGAGACCCCTCGGCGGGGGGAAGCTACACCTTC.

The chain combines TRBV5-1 with TRBJ2-3; TRBD2 agrees at 12 bases. V trimming: 4 bases; J trimming: 7 bases; junction bases outside the gene matches: 13. CDR3 length equals 17 residues. CDR1 and CDR2 from the germline V gene are SGHRS and YFSETQ. CDR3 residues: CASSLSTSGSYKHTQYF. The CDR3, as DNA: TGCGCCAGCAGCCTATCGACTAGCGGGAGTTATAAACATACGCAGTATTTT.

The rearrangement uses TRBV18 and TRBJ2-2, with D possibly TRBD1 on 6 matching bases. The CDR3 totals 15 residues. Germline values: CDR1 KGHSH, CDR2 LQKENI. V was clipped by 4 bases and J by 2 bases, with 11 bases between them. As DNA, the CDR3 is TGTGCCAGCTCACTCCGGGACACCAACACCGGGGAGCTGTTTTTT. Translation gives CASSLRDTNTGELFF.

The rearrangement uses TRBV12-3 or TRBV12-4 and TRBJ2-4, with D perhaps matching TRBD1 (5 bases). Trimming cost V 2 bases and J 7 bases, with 9 bases left between them. The CDR3 runs to 13 residues. The CDR3 loop is CASSLNRWNIQYF. Here the CDR3 DNA reads TGTGCCAGCAGTTTAAACAGGTGGAACATTCAGTACTTC.

The genes are TRBV2 and TRBJ1-5, with a possible D match to TRBD1 (6 bases). Germline CDR1 and CDR2: SNHLY and FYNNEI. Trimming took off 5 bases at V and 0 bases at J, with 20 bases between the two ends. This CDR3 spans 18 amino acids. This chain's CDR3 is CASSYGQKSVNSNQPQHF. DNA for the CDR3: TGTGCCAGCAGTTACGGACAGAAGAGCGTCAATAGCAATCAGCCCCAGCATTTT.

This chain connects TRBV10-1 to TRBJ2-2; TRBD2 aligns across 8 bases. CDR3 length: 16 residues. Germline lookup yields CDR1 WNHNN and CDR2 SYGVQD (reference sequence). V shed 3 bases and J 1 base; nucleotides not matched to a gene: 4. In nucleotides, the CDR3 is TGCGCCAGCAGTGAACAAAGCGGGGGGAACACCGGGGAGCTGTTTTTT. It is translated as CASSEQSGGNTGELFF.

The table lists this clone with a count of one. The V call is TRBV14, the J call TRBJ1-2; tentative D call: TRBD1 (6 bases). Trimming cost V 0 bases and J 4 bases, with 24 bases left between them. The CDR3 spans 19 residues. Germline CDR1 is SGHDN and CDR2 is FVKESK. The CDR3 sequence: CASSQDRAGVNQGPYGYTF. DNA of the CDR3: TGTGCCAGCAGCCAAGATCGGGCAGGGGTTAATCAAGGGCCCTATGGCTACACCTTC.

The chain combines TRBV7-8 with TRBJ2-7, with TRBD1 matching over 7 bases. The germline gives CDR1 SGHVS, CDR2 FQNEAQ. This CDR3 contains 15 residues. The V and J ends lost 4 bases and 4 bases, in that order; junction bases with no gene match: 10. CDR3 bases: TGTGCCAGCAGCTACAGACAGGGACCCTTATACGAGCAGTACTTC. It yields the protein CASSYRQGPLYEQYF.